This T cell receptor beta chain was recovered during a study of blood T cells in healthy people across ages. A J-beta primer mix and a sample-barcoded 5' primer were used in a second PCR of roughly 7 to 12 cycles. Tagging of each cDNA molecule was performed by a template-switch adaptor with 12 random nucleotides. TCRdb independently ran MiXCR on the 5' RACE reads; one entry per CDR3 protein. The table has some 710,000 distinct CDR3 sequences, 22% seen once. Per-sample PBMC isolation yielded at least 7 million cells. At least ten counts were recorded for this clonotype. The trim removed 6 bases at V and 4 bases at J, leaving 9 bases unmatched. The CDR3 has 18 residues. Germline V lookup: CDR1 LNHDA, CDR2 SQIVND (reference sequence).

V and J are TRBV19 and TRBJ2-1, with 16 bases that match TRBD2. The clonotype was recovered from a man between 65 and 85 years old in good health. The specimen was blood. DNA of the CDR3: TGTGCCAGTAGCAAGGGACTAGCGGGGGGGCCGAGGTACAATGAGCAGTTCTTC. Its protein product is CASSKGLAGGPRYNEQFF.